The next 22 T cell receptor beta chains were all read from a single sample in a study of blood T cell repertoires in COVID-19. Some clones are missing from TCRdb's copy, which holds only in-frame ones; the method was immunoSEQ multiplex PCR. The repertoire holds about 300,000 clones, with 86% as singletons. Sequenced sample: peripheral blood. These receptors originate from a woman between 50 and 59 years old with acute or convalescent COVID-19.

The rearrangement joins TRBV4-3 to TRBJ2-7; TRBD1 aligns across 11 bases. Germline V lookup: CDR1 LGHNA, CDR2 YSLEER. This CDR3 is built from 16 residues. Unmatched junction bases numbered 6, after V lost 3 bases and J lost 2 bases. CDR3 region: CASSQEPGQGAYEQYF. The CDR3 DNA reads TGCGCCAGCAGCCAGGAGCCGGGACAGGGGGCCTACGAGCAGTACTTC.

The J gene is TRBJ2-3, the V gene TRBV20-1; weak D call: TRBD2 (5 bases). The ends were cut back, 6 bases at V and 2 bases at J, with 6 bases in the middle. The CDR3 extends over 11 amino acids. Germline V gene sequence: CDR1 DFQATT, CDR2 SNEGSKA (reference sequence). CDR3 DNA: TGCAGTGCAGGACTCACAGATACGCAGTATTTT. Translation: CSAGLTDTQYF.

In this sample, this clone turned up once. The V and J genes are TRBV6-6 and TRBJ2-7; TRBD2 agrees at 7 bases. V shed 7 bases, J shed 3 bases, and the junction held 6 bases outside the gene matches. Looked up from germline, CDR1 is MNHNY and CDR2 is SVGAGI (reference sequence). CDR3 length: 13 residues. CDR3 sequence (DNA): TGTGCCAGCACCCGGGGACTAAGCTACGAGCAGTACTTC. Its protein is CASTRGLSYEQYF.

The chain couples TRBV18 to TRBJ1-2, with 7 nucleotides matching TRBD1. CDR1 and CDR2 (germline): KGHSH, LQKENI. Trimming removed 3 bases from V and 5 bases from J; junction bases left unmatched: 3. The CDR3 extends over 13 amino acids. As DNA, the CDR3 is TGTGCCAGCTCACCGGGACAGCTATATGGCTACACCTTC. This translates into CASSPGQLYGYTF.

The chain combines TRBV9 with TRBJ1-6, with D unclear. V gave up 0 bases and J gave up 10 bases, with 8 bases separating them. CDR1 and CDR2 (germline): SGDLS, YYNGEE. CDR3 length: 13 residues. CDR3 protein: CASSVAGTSPLHF. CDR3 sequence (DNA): TGTGCCAGCAGCGTAGCTGGCACCTCACCCCTCCACTTT. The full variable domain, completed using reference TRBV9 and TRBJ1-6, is DSGVTQTPKHLITATGQRVTLRCSPRSGDLSVYWYQQSLDQGLQFLIQYYNGEERAKGNILERFSAQQFPDLHSELNLSSLELGDSALYFCASSVAGTSPLHFGNGTRLTVT.

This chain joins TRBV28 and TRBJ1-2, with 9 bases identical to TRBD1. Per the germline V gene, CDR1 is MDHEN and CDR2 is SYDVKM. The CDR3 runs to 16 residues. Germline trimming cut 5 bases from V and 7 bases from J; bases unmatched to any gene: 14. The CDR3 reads CASSPGQDRGYSGYTF. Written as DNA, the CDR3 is TGTGCCAGCAGTCCCGGCCAAGACAGGGGGTACTCTGGCTACACCTTC.

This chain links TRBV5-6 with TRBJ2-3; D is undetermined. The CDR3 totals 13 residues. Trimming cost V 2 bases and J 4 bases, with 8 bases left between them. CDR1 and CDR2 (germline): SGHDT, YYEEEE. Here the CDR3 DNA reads TGTGCCAGCAGCTTAATAGTTGCAGATACGCAGTATTTT. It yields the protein CASSLIVADTQYF.

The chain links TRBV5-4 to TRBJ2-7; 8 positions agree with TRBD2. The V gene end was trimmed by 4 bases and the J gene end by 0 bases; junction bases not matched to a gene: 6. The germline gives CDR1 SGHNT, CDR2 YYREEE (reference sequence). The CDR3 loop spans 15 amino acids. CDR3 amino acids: CASSPGGASSYEQYF. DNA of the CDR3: TGTGCCAGCAGCCCCGGGGGGGCGAGCTCCTACGAGCAGTACTTC.

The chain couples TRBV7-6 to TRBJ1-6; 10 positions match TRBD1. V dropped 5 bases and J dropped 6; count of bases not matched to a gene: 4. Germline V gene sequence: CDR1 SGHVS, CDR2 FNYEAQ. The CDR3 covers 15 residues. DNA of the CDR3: TGTGCCAGCAGCATGGGACAGGGGCGTAATTCACCCCTCCACTTT. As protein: CASSMGQGRNSPLHF.

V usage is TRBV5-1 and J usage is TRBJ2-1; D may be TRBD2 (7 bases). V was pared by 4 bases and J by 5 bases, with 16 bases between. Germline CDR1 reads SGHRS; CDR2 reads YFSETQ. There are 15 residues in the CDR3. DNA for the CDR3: TGCGCCAGCAGCCCAGGGAGGGGGTGGCACAATGAGCAGTTCTTC. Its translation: CASSPGRGWHNEQFF.

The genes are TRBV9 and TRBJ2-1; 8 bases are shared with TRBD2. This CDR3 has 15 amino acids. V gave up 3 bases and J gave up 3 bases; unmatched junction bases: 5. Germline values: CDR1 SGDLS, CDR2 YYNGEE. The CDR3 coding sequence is TGTGCCAGCAGCGCAAAGCGGGAGCTCTACAATGAGCAGTTCTTC. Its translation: CASSAKRELYNEQFF.

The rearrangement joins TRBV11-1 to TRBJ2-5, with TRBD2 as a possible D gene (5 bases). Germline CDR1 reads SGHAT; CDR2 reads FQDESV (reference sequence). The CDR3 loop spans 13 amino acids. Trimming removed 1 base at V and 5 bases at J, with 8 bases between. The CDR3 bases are TGTGCCAGCAGCTTAGTCACGGGGGAGACCCAGTACTTC. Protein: CASSLVTGETQYF. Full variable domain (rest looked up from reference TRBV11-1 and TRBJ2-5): EAEVAQSPRYKITEKSQAVAFWCDPISGHATLYWYRQILGQGPELLVQFQDESVVDDSQLPKDRFSAERLKGVDSTLKIQPAELGDSAMYLCASSLVTGETQYFGPGTRLLVL.

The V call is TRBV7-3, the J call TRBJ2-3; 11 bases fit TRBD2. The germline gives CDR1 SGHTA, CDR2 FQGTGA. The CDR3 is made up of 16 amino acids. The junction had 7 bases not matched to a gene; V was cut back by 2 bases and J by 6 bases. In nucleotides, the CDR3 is TGTGCCAGCAGCTTATCACTAGCGGGAGTTTCCGATACGCAGTATTTT. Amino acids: CASSLSLAGVSDTQYF. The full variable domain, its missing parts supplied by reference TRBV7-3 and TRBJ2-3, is GAGVSQTPSNKVTEKGKYVELRCDPISGHTALYWYRQSLGQGPEFLIYFQGTGAADDSGLPNDRFFAVRPEGSVSTLKIQRTERGDSAVYLCASSLSLAGVSDTQYFGPGTRLTVL.

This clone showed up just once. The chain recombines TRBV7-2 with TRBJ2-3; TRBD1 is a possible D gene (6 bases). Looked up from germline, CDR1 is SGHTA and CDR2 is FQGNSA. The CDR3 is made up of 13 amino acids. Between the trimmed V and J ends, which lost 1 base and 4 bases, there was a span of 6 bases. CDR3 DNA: TGTGCCAGCAGCTTAGACAGGGCAGATACGCAGTATTTT. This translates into CASSLDRADTQYF. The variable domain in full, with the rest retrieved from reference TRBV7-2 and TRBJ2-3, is GAGVSQSPSNKVTEKGKDVELRCDPISGHTALYWYRQSLGQGLEFLIYFQGNSAPDKSGLPSDRFSAERTGGSVSTLTIQRTQQEDSAVYLCASSLDRADTQYFGPGTRLTVL.

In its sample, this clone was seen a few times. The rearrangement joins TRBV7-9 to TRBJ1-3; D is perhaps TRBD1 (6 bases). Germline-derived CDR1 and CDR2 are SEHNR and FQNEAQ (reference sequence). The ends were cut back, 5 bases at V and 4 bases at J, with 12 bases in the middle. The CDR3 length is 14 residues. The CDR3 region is CASSPGVSGNTIYF. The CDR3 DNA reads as TGTGCCAGCAGCCCAGGGGTTTCGGGAAACACCATATATTTT.

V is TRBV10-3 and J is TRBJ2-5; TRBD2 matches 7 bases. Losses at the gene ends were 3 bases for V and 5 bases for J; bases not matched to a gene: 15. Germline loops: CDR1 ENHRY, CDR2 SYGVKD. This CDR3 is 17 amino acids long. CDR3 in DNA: TGTGCCATCAGTGAAGGCGGGAGAGCCTTCAGCGGGGAGACCCAGTACTTC. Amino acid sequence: CAISEGGRAFSGETQYF.

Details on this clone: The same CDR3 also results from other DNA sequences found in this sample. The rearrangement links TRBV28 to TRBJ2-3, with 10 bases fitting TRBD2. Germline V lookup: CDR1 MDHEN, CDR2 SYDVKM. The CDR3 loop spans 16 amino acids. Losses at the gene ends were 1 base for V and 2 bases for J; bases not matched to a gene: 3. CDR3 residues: CASSLSLAGATDTQYF. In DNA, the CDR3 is TGTGCCAGCAGTTTATCCCTAGCGGGAGCCACAGATACGCAGTATTTT.

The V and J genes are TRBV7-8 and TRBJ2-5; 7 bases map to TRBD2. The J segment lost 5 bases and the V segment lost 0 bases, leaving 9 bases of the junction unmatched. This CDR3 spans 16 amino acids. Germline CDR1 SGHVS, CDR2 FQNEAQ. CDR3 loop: CASSLAIRGAGETQYF. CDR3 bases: TGTGCCAGCAGCTTAGCTATTCGGGGAGCGGGGGAGACCCAGTACTTC. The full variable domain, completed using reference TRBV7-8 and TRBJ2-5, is GAGVSQSPRYKVAKRGQDVALRCDPISGHVSLFWYQQALGQGPEFLTYFQNEAQLDKSGLPSDRFFAERPEGSVSTLKIQRTQQEDSAVYLCASSLAIRGAGETQYFGPGTRLLVL.

The CDR3 here is CASSLGQQEETQYF. DNA of the CDR3: TGTGCCAGCAGCTTGGGACAGCAAGAAGAGACCCAGTACTTC. The chain links TRBV5-4 to TRBJ2-5, with D possibly being TRBD1 (5 bases). V lost 0 bases, J lost 3 bases, and 9 bases lay in between. This CDR3 region has 14 residues. Germline CDR1 and CDR2: SGHNT and YYREEE (reference sequence). Drawing the rest from reference TRBV5-4 and TRBJ2-5, the complete variable domain is ETGVTQSPTHLIKTRGQQVTLRCSSQSGHNTVSWYQQALGQGPQFIFQYYREEENGRGNFPPRFSGLQFPNYSSELNVNALELDDSALYLCASSLGQQEETQYFGPGTRLLVL.

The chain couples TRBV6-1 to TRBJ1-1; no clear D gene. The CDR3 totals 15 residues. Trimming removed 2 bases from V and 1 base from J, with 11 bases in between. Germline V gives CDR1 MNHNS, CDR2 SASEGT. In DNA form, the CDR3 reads TGTGCCAGCAGTGAACGGGGTCGGCCGAACACTGAAGCTTTCTTT. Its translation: CASSERGRPNTEAFF.

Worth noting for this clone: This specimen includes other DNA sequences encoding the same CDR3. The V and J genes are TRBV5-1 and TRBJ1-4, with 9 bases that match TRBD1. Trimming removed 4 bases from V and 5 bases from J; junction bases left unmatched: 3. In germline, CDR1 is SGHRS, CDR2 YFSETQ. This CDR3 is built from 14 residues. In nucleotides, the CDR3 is TGCGCCAGCAGCCGGGACAGGGAAAATGAAAAACTGTTTTTT. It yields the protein CASSRDRENEKLFF.

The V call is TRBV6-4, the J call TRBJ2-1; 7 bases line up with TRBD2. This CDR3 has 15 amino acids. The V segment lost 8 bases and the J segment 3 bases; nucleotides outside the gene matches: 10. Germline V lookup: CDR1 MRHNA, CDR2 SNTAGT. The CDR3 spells CASSRAGVYYNEQFF. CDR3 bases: TGTGCCAGCTCTCGGGCGGGAGTGTACTACAATGAGCAGTTCTTC.